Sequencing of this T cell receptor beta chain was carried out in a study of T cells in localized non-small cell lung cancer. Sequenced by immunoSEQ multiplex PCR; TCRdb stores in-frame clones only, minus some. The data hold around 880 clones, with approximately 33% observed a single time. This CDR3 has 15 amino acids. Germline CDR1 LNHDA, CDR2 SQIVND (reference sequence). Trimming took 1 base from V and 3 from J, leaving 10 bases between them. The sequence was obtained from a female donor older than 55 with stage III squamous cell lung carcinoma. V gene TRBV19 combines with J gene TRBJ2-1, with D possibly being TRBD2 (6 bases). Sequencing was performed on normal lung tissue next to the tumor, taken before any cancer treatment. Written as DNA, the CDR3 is TGTGCCAGTAGTATAGCGGGAGTAGGCTACAATGAGCAGTTCTTC. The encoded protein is CASSIAGVGYNEQFF.